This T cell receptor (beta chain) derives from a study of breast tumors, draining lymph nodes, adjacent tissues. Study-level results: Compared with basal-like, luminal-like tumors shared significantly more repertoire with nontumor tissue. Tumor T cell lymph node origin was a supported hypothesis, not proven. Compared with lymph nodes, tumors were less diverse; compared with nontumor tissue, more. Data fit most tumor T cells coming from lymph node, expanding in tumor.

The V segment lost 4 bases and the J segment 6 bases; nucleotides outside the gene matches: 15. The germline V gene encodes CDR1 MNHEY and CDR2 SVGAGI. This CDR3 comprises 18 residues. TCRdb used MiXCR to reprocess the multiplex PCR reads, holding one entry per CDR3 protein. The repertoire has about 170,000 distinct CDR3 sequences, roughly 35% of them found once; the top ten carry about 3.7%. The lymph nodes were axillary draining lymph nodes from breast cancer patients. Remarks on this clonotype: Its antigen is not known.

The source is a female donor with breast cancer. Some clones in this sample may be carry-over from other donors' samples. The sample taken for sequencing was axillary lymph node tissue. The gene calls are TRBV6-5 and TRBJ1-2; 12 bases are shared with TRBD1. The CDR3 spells CASSSSRDRGRDPHGYTF. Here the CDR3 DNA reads TGTGCCAGCAGTTCCTCCCGGGACAGGGGGCGCGATCCGCATGGCTACACCTTC.